The 32 T cell receptor beta chains reported below all come from one sample, sequenced in a study of STAT3 mutations in large granular lymphocyte leukemia. Overall study findings and caveats: Every T-cell large granular lymphocyte leukemia patient had at least one immunodominant TCR beta clonotype.

These receptors lack a known antigen. The assay was immunoSEQ multiplex PCR, and TCRdb's table has in-frame clones only and misses some. The sample carries thousands of clones, over 75% recorded once. Sequenced input: peripheral blood mononuclear cells. The origin of the receptors is a woman in her seventies with T-cell large granular lymphocyte leukemia. Some clones in this sample may be carry-over from other donors' samples.

The V call is TRBV30, the J call TRBJ1-4, with 7 bases fitting TRBD1. This CDR3 is built from 14 residues. Germline trimming cut 5 bases from V and 5 bases from J; bases unmatched to any gene: 8. Germline assignment: CDR1 GTSNPN and CDR2 SVGIG (reference sequence). The CDR3 protein is CAWGPDRENEKLFF. In nucleotides, the CDR3 is TGTGCCTGGGGACCCGACAGGGAAAATGAAAAACTGTTTTTT.

This rearrangement joins TRBV7-9 to TRBJ2-2, with 7 bases aligning to TRBD2. Germline values: CDR1 SEHNR, CDR2 FQNEAQ (reference sequence). Trimming at V came to 6 bases and at J to 4 bases, leaving 5 bases not matched to a gene. This CDR3 contains 14 residues. DNA for the CDR3: TGTGCCAGCAGACGACTAGCCAGCACCGGGGAGCTGTTTTTT. Translating it yields CASRRLASTGELFF.

V usage is TRBV4-3 and J usage is TRBJ1-4; 8 nucleotides agree with TRBD1. CDR3 length: 17 amino acids. V shed 1 base and J 0 bases; nucleotides not matched to a gene: 4. Germline V lookup: CDR1 LGHNA, CDR2 YSLEER. The DNA of the CDR3 is TGCGCCAGCAGCCAAGTTGCAGGGGGCGCAACTAATGAAAAACTGTTTTTT. Amino acids: CASSQVAGGATNEKLFF.

This clone showed up just once. The chain carries TRBV5-4 and TRBJ2-7; D is possibly TRBD1 (5 bases). This CDR3 has 15 amino acids. CDR1 is SGHNT and CDR2 is YYREEE in the germline V gene (reference sequence). The V end lost 1 base, the J end lost 6 bases, and 17 bases lay between the germline ends. CDR3 sequence (DNA): TGTGCCAGCAGCTTGCGAGTGCAGGGCGGCGGCGAGCAGTACTTC. The encoded protein is CASSLRVQGGGEQYF.

This chain joins TRBV6-1 and TRBJ2-7; D perhaps matches TRBD1 (5 bases). This CDR3 is built from 15 residues. Trimming pared 3 bases from V and 2 bases from J, leaving 14 bases between. Germline values: CDR1 MNHNS, CDR2 SASEGT. The DNA of the CDR3 is TGTGCCAGCAGTGACAGGGTCCCATCAACCTACGAGCAGTACTTC. It codes for CASSDRVPSTYEQYF.

This rearrangement joins TRBV10-3 to TRBJ1-6, with D unclear. Trimming removed 6 bases from V and 4 bases from J, with 10 bases in between. CDR3 length equals 14 residues. Germline CDR1 is ENHRY and CDR2 is SYGVKD. CDR3 protein: CAIRRDGYNSPLHF. The DNA of the CDR3 is TGTGCCATCAGGAGAGACGGATATAATTCACCCCTCCACTTT.

The rearrangement links TRBV7-9 to TRBJ2-1; D gene uncertain. The CDR3 length is 13 residues. From germline, CDR1 is SEHNR and CDR2 FQNEAQ (reference sequence). With 8 bases removed from V and 6 bases from J, the gap between germline ends came to 14 bases. The CDR3 loop is CASRVPLGNEQFF. The CDR3 bases are TGTGCCAGCCGCGTCCCCCTAGGCAATGAGCAGTTCTTC.

The rearrangement links TRBV5-4 to TRBJ1-5, with D possibly TRBD1 on 6 matching bases. Germline assignment: CDR1 SGHNT and CDR2 YYREEE (reference sequence). With 3 bases removed from V and 7 bases from J, the gap between germline ends came to 14 bases. The CDR3 length is 14 residues. The CDR3: CASSSRGTNQPQHF. The DNA for the CDR3 is TGTGCCAGCAGCTCCAGGGGTACAAACCAGCCCCAGCATTTT.

This rearrangement joins TRBV7-9 to TRBJ1-4, with 10 bases aligning to TRBD1. The CDR3 extends over 15 amino acids. CDR1 is SEHNR, CDR2 FQNEAQ, per germline (reference sequence). V lost 8 bases to trimming and J lost 6 bases; unmatched junction nucleotides: 9. CDR3 protein: CASSAHGTGDEKLFF. As DNA, the CDR3 is TGTGCCAGCTCTGCCCACGGGACAGGGGATGAAAAACTGTTTTTT.

This chain links TRBV7-9 with TRBJ2-5; D ambiguous. Germline values: CDR1 SEHNR, CDR2 FQNEAQ (reference sequence). Trimming left V 6 bases short and J 2 bases short, with 7 bases between. This CDR3 comprises 12 residues. The CDR3 region is CASRAFQETQYF. The CDR3, as DNA: TGTGCCAGCAGGGCCTTTCAAGAGACCCAGTACTTC.

This chain links TRBV4-1 with TRBJ1-2; D might be TRBD1 (6 bases). Trimming removed 1 base at V and 2 bases at J, with 11 bases between. This CDR3 is built from 15 residues. The V gene's germline CDR1 is MGHRA and CDR2 YSYEKL. CDR3 in amino acids: CASSQAGTLNYGYTF. In nucleotides, the CDR3 is TGCGCCAGCAGCCAAGCCGGGACACTGAACTATGGCTACACCTTC.

J is TRBJ2-2 and V is TRBV7-9, with D unresolved. V shed 0 bases and J shed 1 base, with 9 bases lying between them. The germline V gene has CDR1 SEHNR and CDR2 FQNEAQ (reference sequence). CDR3 length equals 16 residues. The CDR3: CASSLALGRNTGELFF. CDR3 nucleotide sequence: TGTGCCAGCAGCTTAGCGCTGGGCAGGAACACCGGGGAGCTGTTTTTT.

The chain employs TRBV13 and TRBJ2-3; D not resolved. The CDR3 totals 14 residues. Trimming removed 4 bases from V and 0 bases from J, with 8 bases in between. The germline gives CDR1 PRHDT, CDR2 FYEKMQ (reference sequence). The CDR3 region has the DNA TGTGCCAGCAGCTCGCGGACCAGCACAGATACGCAGTATTTT. It translates to CASSSRTSTDTQYF.

This clone was seen just once. The rearrangement joins TRBV6-5 to TRBJ1-2; D is possibly TRBD1 (5 bases). The germline V gene has CDR1 MNHEY and CDR2 SVGAGI. The CDR3 has 13 amino acids. Trimming removed 6 bases at V and 4 bases at J, with 12 bases between. The CDR3 spells CASRYMDTYGYTF. Here the CDR3 DNA reads TGTGCCAGCAGATATATGGACACCTATGGCTACACCTTC.

The CDR3 nucleotides read TGTGCCAGCAGCGAGGGACAGGGGACTGAAGCTTTCTTT. This gives the protein CASSEGQGTEAFF. The J gene is TRBJ1-1, the V gene TRBV7-9; 10 bases are shared with TRBD1. Per germline, CDR1 SEHNR and CDR2 FQNEAQ (reference sequence). V was pared by 5 bases and J by 5 bases, with 2 bases of the junction left unmatched. The CDR3 consists of 13 residues.

Note on this clone: This CDR3 is also generated by other DNA sequences in the sample. This sequence joins TRBV29-1 and TRBJ2-7; D unresolved. Looked up from germline, CDR1 is SQVTM and CDR2 is ANQGSEA. V was cut by 0 bases and J by 3 bases, with 3 bases left in between. This CDR3 has 11 residues. CDR3 nucleotide sequence: TGCAGCGTTGAAGAAGGCTACGAGCAGTACTTC. Its protein is CSVEEGYEQYF.

The chain employs TRBV7-9 and TRBJ1-1; D not resolved. CDR1 is SEHNR and CDR2 is FQNEAQ in the germline V gene (reference sequence). Deletions cut 1 base from V and 1 base from J, with 7 bases between. The CDR3 length is 14 residues. CDR3 protein: CASSLETQNTEAFF. CDR3 in DNA: TGTGCCAGCAGCTTAGAGACACAGAACACTGAAGCTTTCTTT.

This rearrangement joins TRBV6-6 to TRBJ2-7; no definite D call. The V end lost 6 bases, the J end lost 2 bases, and 11 bases lay between the germline ends. Germline V gene lookup returns CDR1 MNHNY and CDR2 SVGAGI (reference sequence). The CDR3 loop spans 13 amino acids. In nucleotides, the CDR3 is TGTGCCAGCAGCAAACAACAAACCTACGAGCAGTACTTC. Amino acids: CASSKQQTYEQYF.

The chain employs TRBV7-2 and TRBJ1-6; tentative D call: TRBD1 (6 bases). The V end lost 1 base, the J end lost 9 bases, and 16 bases lay between the germline ends. This CDR3 is built from 16 residues. The germline CDR1 and CDR2 sequences are SGHTA and FQGNSA. The CDR3 coding sequence is TGTGCCAGCAGCTTAGGGGGGCAGGGACTGTTTTCACCCCTCCACTTT. Translation: CASSLGGQGLFSPLHF. Looking up the rest from reference TRBV7-2 and TRBJ1-6 gives the full variable domain: GAGVSQSPSNKVTEKGKDVELRCDPISGHTALYWYRQSLGQGLEFLIYFQGNSAPDKSGLPSDRFSAERTGGSVSTLTIQRTQQEDSAVYLCASSLGGQGLFSPLHFGNGTRLTVT.

The chain employs TRBV7-2 and TRBJ1-4; D not certain. The germline gives CDR1 SGHTA, CDR2 FQGNSA. The CDR3 runs to 13 residues. Deletions cut 5 bases from V and 4 bases from J, with 8 bases between. The CDR3 DNA is TGTGCCAGCAGCGCGGGTCTTAATGAAAAACTGTTTTTT. This gives the protein CASSAGLNEKLFF.

Concerning this clone itself: An end of the junction differs from the germline gene, which may be a read error. V usage is TRBV30 and J usage is TRBJ1-2; D call uncertain. CDR1 is GTSNPN and CDR2 is SVGIG in the germline V gene (reference sequence). The CDR3 extends over 11 amino acids. CDR3 protein: CAWSVQIGWGF. The CDR3, as DNA: TGTGCCTGGAGTGTACAGATCGGGTGGGGATTC.

The chain links TRBV5-4 to TRBJ2-3; no reliable D call. V was cut by 5 bases and J by 3 bases, with 4 bases left in between. Germline values: CDR1 SGHNT, CDR2 YYREEE (reference sequence). The CDR3 runs to 11 residues. In DNA form, the CDR3 reads TGTGCCAGCAGGGATACAGATACGCAGTATTTT. Protein product: CASRDTDTQYF.

The V gene is TRBV4-1, the J gene TRBJ1-1; maybe TRBD1 (5 bases). The CDR3 loop spans 16 amino acids. CDR1 is MGHRA and CDR2 is YSYEKL in the germline V gene. Trimming removed 0 bases from V and 8 bases from J, with 19 bases in between. The CDR3 DNA reads TGCGCCAGCAGCCAAGATGGGGCAGGGTTTCGATCGGAAGCTTTCTTT. This sequence encodes CASSQDGAGFRSEAFF.

The V gene is TRBV19, the J gene TRBJ2-6, with 9 bases lining up with TRBD1. CDR3 length equals 17 residues. V gave up 4 bases and J gave up 3 bases; unmatched junction bases: 7. Germline assignment: CDR1 LNHDA and CDR2 SQIVND (reference sequence). The CDR3 DNA sequence: TGTGCCAGTAGTACCCGGACAGGGGTGAGTGGGGCCAACGTCCTGACTTTC. It codes for CASSTRTGVSGANVLTF.

The J gene is TRBJ2-7, the V gene TRBV9; maybe TRBD1 (6 bases). Germline CDR1 reads SGDLS; CDR2 reads YYNGEE. The ends were cut back, 0 bases at V and 3 bases at J, with 10 bases in the middle. The CDR3 runs to 14 residues. Written as DNA, the CDR3 is TGTGCCAGCAGCGTAGCAGGGGTGGGCTACGAGCAGTACTTC. It is translated as CASSVAGVGYEQYF.

The genes are TRBV6-1 and TRBJ1-2; tentative D call: TRBD1 (5 bases). The CDR3 sequence is 14 residues long. The V end lost 1 base, the J end lost 4 bases, and 10 bases lay between the germline ends. Per the germline V gene, CDR1 is MNHNS and CDR2 is SASEGT. CDR3 amino acids: CASSEVGQGYGYTF. CDR3 DNA: TGTGCCAGCAGTGAAGTCGGGCAGGGCTATGGCTACACCTTC.

The chain couples TRBV7-9 to TRBJ1-1; D is undetermined. Per the germline V gene, CDR1 is SEHNR and CDR2 is FQNEAQ (reference sequence). V was pared by 6 bases and J by 1 base, with 6 bases between. This CDR3 is 12 amino acids long. CDR3 in amino acids: CASSRENTEAFF. The CDR3 nucleotides read TGTGCCAGCAGTCGGGAGAACACTGAAGCTTTCTTT.

The chain has TRBV7-9 and TRBJ2-5, with D tentatively TRBD1 or TRBD2 (5 bases each). CDR1 and CDR2 from the germline V gene are SEHNR and FQNEAQ (reference sequence). The CDR3 loop spans 15 amino acids. V was pared by 1 base and J by 4 bases, with 13 bases between. DNA for the CDR3: TGTGCCAGCAGCTTAGGAGGCGAGAGGGGAGAGACCCAGTACTTC. This gives the protein CASSLGGERGETQYF.

V and J are TRBV27 and TRBJ1-5, with D possibly matching TRBD1 (5 bases). This CDR3 has 15 residues. Per germline, CDR1 MNHEY and CDR2 SMNVEV (reference sequence). V lost 5 bases and J lost 6, with 17 bases in between. CDR3 region: CASSAEYRSGQPQHF. CDR3 bases: TGTGCCAGCAGTGCCGAGTACAGGTCGGGTCAGCCCCAGCATTTT.

The chain recombines TRBV5-1 with TRBJ1-2; D remains ambiguous. V gave up 0 bases and J gave up 8 bases, with 8 bases separating them. CDR1 SGHRS and CDR2 YFSETQ come from the germline V gene. The CDR3 contains 12 residues. The CDR3 loop is CASSLESTGYTF. In nucleotides, the CDR3 is TGCGCCAGCAGCTTGGAAAGCACAGGCTACACCTTC.

This chain connects TRBV7-9 to TRBJ1-6; D gene unclear. With 8 bases removed from V and 14 bases from J, the gap between germline ends came to 13 bases. CDR3 length: 11 residues. Per the germline V gene, CDR1 is SEHNR and CDR2 is FQNEAQ (reference sequence). Here the CDR3 reads CASALNDALHF. The CDR3 DNA reads TGTGCCAGCGCCTTAAACGATGCCCTCCACTTT.

The V call is TRBV7-2, the J call TRBJ2-7, with unresolved D. The V gene's germline CDR1 is SGHTA and CDR2 FQGNSA. The CDR3 consists of 14 residues. Trimming shortened V by 0 bases and J by 4 bases, and 10 bases separated the two germline ends. CDR3 in DNA: TGTGCCAGCAGCTTAGCCGGCGGAGAGTACGAGCAGTACTTC. It encodes CASSLAGGEYEQYF.